This paragraph reports one TCR beta chain. In this sample, this clone turned up a few times. The specificity of this receptor is unknown. No per-base quality is available; no much larger clone lies one base away. These data come from a study of blood T cell repertoires in COVID-19 (dated by TCRdb to 2020 to 2021). Study-level background: Samples covering the acute and convalescent phases of COVID-19 were provided by collaborators in the United States, Italy and Spain. The material from the prospective study consisted of cDNA or gDNA derived from T cells, B-cell-depleted T cells, or PBMCs. Deeply sampled blood TCRbeta repertoires from subjects exposed to, actively infected with, or recovered from COVID-19 were included in the dataset. The repertoires were released in a freely available public database intended as a resource for research on the immune response to SARS-CoV-2. The samples were drawn from the first 160 participants of the ongoing ImmuneRACE study and from 1,254 subjects provided by 6 global collaborators. A de-identified subject ID, COVID-19 status, age in years and sex were almost always included in the sample metadata. Where HLA class I and class II types were available, the types were taken from metadata supplied by the sample provider, not from assay-based typing. Overall study results and their limits: The quantity of clinical and demographic metadata differed by source and by participant and was supplied without curation.

TCRbeta CDR3 regions were amplified from genomic DNA by means of the immunoSEQ Assay, a bias-controlled multiplex PCR. On the study's bioinformatics: Nucleated cell counts per sample were estimated from amplification of reference gene primers within the assay. Sequence reads were collapsed and filtered to measure the absolute abundance of every unique TCRbeta CDR3 rearrangement. Productive Simpson clonality was computed per sample as the square root of Simpson's diversity index over productive rearrangements. This is the immuneACCESS table as TCRdb keeps it, with only in-frame sequences that have V and J called. A part of the clones is gone; compared with another copy, unresolved V genes explain less than half, and the rest is unexplained. The DNA was the basis for D and trimming; V, J and clone size are from that table. The sample has 150,000 or so clones on record, more than 70% of them singletons. The ten largest account for less than 4% of the sample.

Participants in the prospective study were aged roughly 18 to 90 years, lived in some 24 United States geographic areas, and enrolled through a virtual design. Cohort assignment in the prospective study relied on participant-reported clinical history from a screening survey and a study questionnaire. In the prospective study, whole blood, serum and a nasopharyngeal or oropharyngeal swab were collected from each participant by mobile phlebotomists. Additional blood draws and questionnaires over an approximately 2-month period could optionally be provided by prospective study participants. Before DNA extraction, prospective study blood samples were shipped either frozen or at room temperature. The CDR1 and CDR2 encoded by the germline V gene are SGHTS and YDEGEE. The germline V end is reduced by 3 bases and the J end by 6 bases; junction bases left unmatched: 9. Including the terminal cysteine and phenylalanine, the CDR3 comprises 15 residues. Just CDR3 DNA is preserved here, 45 bases in frame from base 1.

The sequence derives from a woman aged 45-60 years in a cohort exposed to, infected with or recovered from COVID-19 (not recorded which). Sequenced sample: PBMCs or T cells enriched from blood (not recorded which). Recombination linked TRBV5-8 to TRBJ1-1, and TRBD1 matches 9 of the central bases. The DNA sequence is given as TGTGCCAGCAGCTACTCCGGGACAGGGAGTTCTGAAGCTTTCTTT. The encoded protein is CASSYSGTGSSEAFF.